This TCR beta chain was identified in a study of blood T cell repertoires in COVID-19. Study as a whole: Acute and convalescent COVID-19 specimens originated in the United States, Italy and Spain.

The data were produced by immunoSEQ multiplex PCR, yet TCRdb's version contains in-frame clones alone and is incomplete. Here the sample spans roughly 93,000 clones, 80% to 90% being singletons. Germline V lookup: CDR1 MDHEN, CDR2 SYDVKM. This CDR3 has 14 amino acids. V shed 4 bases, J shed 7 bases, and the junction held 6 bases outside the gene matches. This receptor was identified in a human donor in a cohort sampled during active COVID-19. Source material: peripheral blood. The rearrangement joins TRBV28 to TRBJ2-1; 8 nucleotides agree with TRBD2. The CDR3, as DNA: TGTGCCAGCAGTTCAGCGGGAGAAGGGAATGAGCAGTTCTTC. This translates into CASSSAGEGNEQFF.